This T cell receptor beta chain originates from a study of blood T cell repertoires in COVID-19. Profiling relied on immunoSEQ multiplex PCR, and the TCRdb table lists in-frame clones only, not all of them. This table has about 46,000 clones, roughly 90% appearing once. V dropped 0 bases and J dropped 0 bases, with 8 bases sitting between them. The germline gives CDR1 LGHNA, CDR2 YNFKEQ. The length of the CDR3 is 16 residues. The TCR originated in a man between 60 and 75 years old with acute or convalescent COVID-19. The chain is built from TRBV4-2 and TRBJ2-2; D is possibly TRBD2 (5 bases). Sequenced sample: peripheral blood. The CDR3 nucleotides read TGTGCCAGCAGCCAAGAACCCGGGGCGAACACCGGGGAGCTGTTTTTT. This gives the protein CASSQEPGANTGELFF.